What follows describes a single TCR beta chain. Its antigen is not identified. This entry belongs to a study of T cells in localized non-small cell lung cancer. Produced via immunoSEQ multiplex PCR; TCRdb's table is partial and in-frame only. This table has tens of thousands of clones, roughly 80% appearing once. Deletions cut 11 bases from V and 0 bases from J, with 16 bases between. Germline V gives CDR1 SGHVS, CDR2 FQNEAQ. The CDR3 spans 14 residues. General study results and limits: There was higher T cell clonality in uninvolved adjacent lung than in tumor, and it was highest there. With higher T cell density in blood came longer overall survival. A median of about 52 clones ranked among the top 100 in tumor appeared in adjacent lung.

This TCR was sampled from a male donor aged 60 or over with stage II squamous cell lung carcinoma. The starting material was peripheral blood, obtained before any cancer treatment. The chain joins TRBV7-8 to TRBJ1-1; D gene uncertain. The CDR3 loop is CAGDQTTLNTEAFF. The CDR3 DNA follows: TGTGCCGGCGATCAAACCACCCTGAACACTGAAGCTTTCTTT.